The present T cell receptor beta chain was sequenced within a study of lymphopenia after photon versus proton radiotherapy. Germline assignment: CDR1 SGHVS and CDR2 FNYEAQ. The CDR3 totals 20 residues. Trimming took 5 bases from V and 0 from J; bases not matched to a gene: 14. A remark on this clone: The antigen is unknown.

Study results and limitations: After the lymphocyte nadir, photon-treated repertoires showed oligoclonal expansion, especially of CD8+ Temra cells. Relative stability marked proton patients; photon patients lost diversity and naive cells.

Repertoires were generated with immunoSEQ multiplex PCR, while TCRdb's copy carries only in-frame clones and drops some. Of about 39,000 clones listed, roughly 92% are singletons. The origin of this receptor is a man between 60 and 75 years old with cholangiocarcinoma. This chain connects TRBV7-6 to TRBJ2-1; 12 nucleotides align to TRBD2. This sample comprised peripheral blood, obtained from a patient treated with photon-based radiotherapy. The CDR3 bases are TGTGCCAGCAGCGCTTGGCCGGGACTAGCGGGTTCCAACTCCTACAATGAGCAGTTCTTC. Its translation is CASSAWPGLAGSNSYNEQFF.